This paragraph covers one T cell receptor beta chain sequence. Its antigen remains undetermined. Within one base of it there is no much larger clone, and no base qualities were kept. These data originate in a study of vaccination effects on CD4 cells after COVID-19 (dated by TCRdb to the early 2020s). Context from the whole study: Post-vaccine samples across the study were collected a median of 72 days after the second dose, with a range of 14 to 241. The Oncomine TCR Beta short-read assay on an Illumina iSeq 100 was used to sequence cultures from other donors in the study. Altogether, roughly 10 COVID-19 convalescent patients and a few SARS-CoV-2-naive healthy vaccine recipients made up the full study. In both COVID-19 convalescent patients and infection-naive vaccine recipients, the study compared SARS-CoV-2 spike-specific CD4+ TCR repertoires from before mRNA vaccination with those from after it.

On the study overall, not on this receptor specifically: Both infection-induced and vaccine-induced clones contracted markedly at late post-vaccination timepoints, which is consistent with waning T cell responses. The study was limited by a small number of convalescent patients and lacked early post-infection timepoints. In healthy vaccine recipients, vaccine-induced clones were almost all SARS-CoV-2 mono-reactive, with only 1 of 255 being cross-reactive with common cold coronaviruses.

In the ViraFEST assay, PBMC were stimulated with viral peptide pools, and antigen-specific CD4+ T cell clonotypes were then identified by expansion using TCR sequencing. After more than nine days of culture, CD4+ T cells were isolated with the EasySep CD4+ T cell isolation kit. Two doses of either the BNT162b2 or the mRNA-1273 mRNA SARS-CoV-2 vaccine were administered to participants. The absence of prior SARS-CoV-2 infection in healthy vaccine recipients was confirmed by negative nucleocapsid antibodies before and after vaccination. Each well held 1.5 million to 2.5 million PBMC cultured in IMDM containing approximately 5% human AB serum, 8.5 to 10 IU/ml IL-2 and gentamicin, along with about 9.5 ug/ml peptides. On days 3 and 7, half of the culture medium was replaced with fresh IL-2-containing medium. Each peptide stimulation condition was cultured in triplicate wells unless otherwise noted. PBMC were separated from whole blood using Ficoll-Paque Plus gradient centrifugation and were then either cryopreserved at -140C or used fresh. The overlapping peptide pools covered the spike proteins of SARS-CoV-2 and of the common cold coronaviruses HCoV-NL63, HCoV-OC43 and HCoV-229E. Genomic DNA was extracted from cultured CD4+ T cells with the QIAamp micro DNA kit.

The library was obtained by the immunoSEQ multiplex PCR assay. DNA from the CD4+ T cells that had been cultured and isolated underwent TCR beta CDR3 sequencing. As for how the authors treated the data: Non-productive TCR sequences were removed and reads were trimmed to the CDR3 region, keeping CDR3s of at least 7 amino acids. Antigen-specific clonotypes were identified with the MANAFEST web app by comparing expansion in peptide wells against reference cultures. To be called positive, a clone needed expansion at FDR<0.05 compared with the reference and with all other wells, an odds ratio greater than 5, and a frequency greater than 0.1% in two replicate wells. A clonotype was called cross-reactive if it was significantly expanded both in SARS-CoV-2 spike wells and in at least one common cold coronavirus spike condition. Using the stringdist R package, CDR3 similarity was measured by Levenshtein distance, and unrooted trees were constructed with ape in R 3.6.1. TCRdb retrieved this table from immuneACCESS and kept in-frame rearrangements only. Not all clones are present; in checked studies, unresolved V genes account for under half, and no reason is known for the remainder. The DNA was the basis for D and trimming; V, J and clone size are from that table. This sample comprises approximately 12,000 clones, about 65% of them detected only once. The top ten clonotypes cover roughly 8.7% of the sample.

Based on the germline V gene (reference sequence), the CDR1 and CDR2 sequences are LGHDT and YNNKEL. The cysteine opens and the phenylalanine closes a CDR3 of 11 amino acids. Only the CDR3 portion is preserved as DNA: 33 bases, with reading frame beginning at the first base. V and J are truncated by 2 bases and 9 bases respectively, leaving an intervening sequence of 4 bases. The rearranged segments are TRBV3-1 (or the pseudogene TRBV3-2) and TRBJ2-2; no D gene is confidently identified. This TCR derives from a human donor who received a COVID-19 vaccine. The sample here was CD4+ T cells from PBMCs cultured with SARS-CoV-2 spike peptides, taken after COVID-19 vaccination. Explained via the paper, the cell subset or site label denotes: SARS-CoV-2 spike overlapping peptide pool stimulation. The base sequence is TGTGCCAGCAGCCAACTCCGGGAGCTGTTTTTT. Translated, it gives CASSQLRELFF.